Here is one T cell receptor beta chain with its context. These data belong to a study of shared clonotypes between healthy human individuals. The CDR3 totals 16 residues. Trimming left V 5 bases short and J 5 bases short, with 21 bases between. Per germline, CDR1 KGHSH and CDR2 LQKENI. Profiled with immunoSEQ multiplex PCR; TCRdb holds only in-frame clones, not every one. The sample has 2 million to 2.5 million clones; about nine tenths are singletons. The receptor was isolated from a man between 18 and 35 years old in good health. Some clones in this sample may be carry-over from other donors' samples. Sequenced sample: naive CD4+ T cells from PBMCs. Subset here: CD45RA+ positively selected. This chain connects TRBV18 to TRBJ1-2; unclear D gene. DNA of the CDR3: TGTGCCAGCTCATACAGTGGAGGGCAGTTCCCTTATGGCTACACCTTC. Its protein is CASSYSGGQFPYGYTF.